Shown below are 30 T cell receptor beta chains from a single sample sequenced in a study of T cells in Graves' hyperthyroidism and ophthalmopathy. RNA transcripts gave rise to amplified TCR beta CDR3 regions. The HTBI primer set was used in a first-round RT-PCR of the TCR CDR3. TCRdb re-called the multiplex PCR reads with MiXCR, one entry per CDR3 protein. The sample includes around 340,000 distinct CDR3 sequences, about 17% of them seen just once. The sequencing sample was made of blood. The receptors originated from a woman in her twenties or thirties with Graves' hyperthyroidism that later progressed to Graves' ophthalmopathy.

The V and J genes are TRBV7-8 and TRBJ2-2; D may be TRBD1 (6 bases). Trimming pared 1 base from V and 4 bases from J, leaving 13 bases between. Germline CDR1 is SGHVS and CDR2 is FQNEAQ. The CDR3 has 16 residues. The CDR3: CASSLGLAGVTGELFF. The CDR3 nucleotides are TGTGCCAGCAGCTTAGGTTTAGCAGGGGTCACCGGGGAGCTGTTTTTT.

Regarding this clonotype: A single base separates this from a much larger clone, so it may be a read error. The chain recombines TRBV20-1 with TRBJ2-4, with D perhaps matching TRBD2 (6 bases). The V end lost 0 bases, the J end lost 7 bases, and 37 bases lay between the germline ends. The CDR3 contains 22 residues. The germline CDR1 and CDR2 sequences are DFQATT and SNEGSKA (reference sequence). In DNA, the CDR3 is TGCAGTGCTAGAGATTGGCTGGTGTCGGGAGAGGGTCTGCGGTGGTCCATGAACATTCAGTACTTC. This codes for CSARDWLVSGEGLRWSMNIQYF.

This clonotype has ten or more counts. V is TRBV28 and J is TRBJ1-2; 7 bases line up with TRBD1. The CDR3 loop spans 15 amino acids. Germline V gene data show CDR1 as MDHEN and CDR2 as SYDVKM. Losses at the gene ends were 8 bases for V and 3 bases for J; bases not matched to a gene: 12. For the CDR3, the DNA is TGTGCCAGCCTAAGTGGGGGACAGTCCTACTATGGCTACACCTTC. This translates into CASLSGGQSYYGYTF.

This clonotype occurred many times. This CDR3 is CASSQDSGRETQYF. In DNA form, the CDR3 reads TGTGCCAGCAGCCAAGATTCAGGGCGCGAGACCCAGTACTTC. The chain recombines TRBV3-1 with TRBJ2-5; D is perhaps TRBD1 (5 bases). V gave up 0 bases and J gave up 5 bases, with 10 bases separating them. The CDR3 sequence is 14 residues long. The germline CDR1 and CDR2 sequences are LGHDT and YNNKEL (reference sequence).

This clonotype was seen at least ten times. V gene TRBV28 combines with J gene TRBJ2-5, with D unclear. The CDR3 is 13 amino acids. The germline CDR1 and CDR2 sequences are MDHEN and SYDVKM. The V end was cut by 5 bases, the J end by 5 bases, with 12 bases between. The CDR3 sequence is CASSVPHLETQYF. The CDR3 DNA follows: TGTGCCAGCAGTGTACCTCATCTGGAGACCCAGTACTTC.

This clonotype was seen at least ten times. V is TRBV28 and J is TRBJ1-1, with D uncertain. Trimming took 4 bases from V and 2 from J, leaving 5 bases between them. This CDR3 comprises 12 residues. Germline V CDR1 and CDR2: MDHEN, SYDVKM. This chain's CDR3 is CASSSANTEAFF. The CDR3 coding sequence is TGTGCCAGCAGTTCCGCCAACACTGAAGCTTTCTTT. The entire variable domain, with the rest obtained from reference TRBV28 and TRBJ1-1, is as follows: DVKVTQSSRYLVKRTGEKVFLECVQDMDHENMFWYRQDPGLGLRLIYFSYDVKMKEKGDIPEGYSVSREKKERFSLILESASTNQTSMYLCASSSANTEAFFGQGTRLTVV.

The rearrangement uses TRBV20-1 and TRBJ2-1; 12 nucleotides agree with TRBD2. Germline trimming cut 6 bases from V and 7 bases from J; bases unmatched to any gene: 7. Germline lookup yields CDR1 DFQATT and CDR2 SNEGSKA (reference sequence). This CDR3 has 14 amino acids. CDR3 residues: CSAKTSGSPNEQFF. The CDR3 nucleotides are TGCAGTGCGAAGACTAGCGGGAGCCCAAATGAGCAGTTCTTC.

This clonotype was seen at least ten times. The chain is built from TRBV7-8 and TRBJ2-7; 7 nucleotides match TRBD1. V lost 8 bases to trimming and J lost 6 bases; unmatched junction nucleotides: 4. Germline-derived CDR1 and CDR2 are SGHVS and FQNEAQ. The length of the CDR3 is 11 residues. The CDR3, as DNA: TGTGCCAGCTCTGCAGGGGGCGAGCAGTACTTC. Amino acid sequence: CASSAGGEQYF.

Points on this clonotype: This may be a read error: a much more frequent sequence differs by one nucleotide. This sequence joins TRBV15 and TRBJ2-1; the match to TRBD2 covers 14 bases. The CDR3 spans 16 residues. Germline values: CDR1 LNHNV, CDR2 YYDKDF (reference sequence). The CDR3 here is CATSRYGLAGGNERFF. CDR3 nucleotide sequence: TGTGCCACCAGCAGATATGGACTAGCGGGGGGAAATGAGCGGTTCTTC.

The rearrangement joins TRBV20-1 to TRBJ1-2; D ambiguous. V was pared by 0 bases and J by 8 bases, with 16 bases between. CDR3 length equals 14 residues. Germline V gene lookup returns CDR1 DFQATT and CDR2 SNEGSKA (reference sequence). CDR3 DNA: TGCAGTGCTAGAGATTCCGAGGGTACGGGAGGCTACACCTTC. It codes for CSARDSEGTGGYTF.

As to this clonotype: A much larger clone lies a single base off, so this may be a read error. The gene calls are TRBV20-1 and TRBJ2-5, with D possibly called TRBD1 or TRBD2 (5 bases each). Germline V gives CDR1 DFQATT, CDR2 SNEGSKA (reference sequence). The CDR3 is made up of 12 amino acids. For the CDR3, the DNA is TGCAGCTTGAGGGGCGCCCAAGAGACCCAGTACTTC. Translated, it gives CSLRGAQETQYF.

The rearrangement uses TRBV11-3 and TRBJ2-2; 9 bases line up with TRBD2. Germline-derived CDR1 and CDR2 are SGHNT and YENEEA. Trimming took 3 bases from V and 3 from J; bases not matched to a gene: 8. The CDR3 contains 17 residues. CDR3 sequence (DNA): TGTGCCAGCAGCTTTGATGTGGTAGCGGGAGACACCGGGGAGCTGTTTTTT. This codes for CASSFDVVAGDTGELFF.

The chain uses TRBV28 and TRBJ1-2; 10 nucleotides align to TRBD1. The CDR3 loop spans 16 amino acids. Germline V lookup: CDR1 MDHEN, CDR2 SYDVKM. Losses at the gene ends were 3 bases for V and 7 bases for J; bases not matched to a gene: 11. CDR3 amino acids: CASSFFRGQGRGGYTF. The CDR3 DNA reads as TGTGCCAGCAGTTTTTTTAGGGGACAGGGGAGAGGTGGCTACACCTTC.

Ten or more counts support this clonotype. The V call is TRBV5-1, the J call TRBJ2-3; 10 bases are shared with TRBD2. Germline CDR1 and CDR2: SGHRS and YFSETQ. The V and J ends lost 7 bases and 5 bases, in that order; junction bases with no gene match: 10. The length of the CDR3 is 15 residues. In DNA form, the CDR3 reads TGCGCCAGCCTGCCTAGCGGGAGTCGTAGAGATACGCAGTATTTT. As protein: CASLPSGSRRDTQYF.

There are a few counts of this clonotype. The chain has TRBV5-1 and TRBJ1-1, with 9 bases that match TRBD1. This CDR3 contains 13 residues. Germline V gives CDR1 SGHRS, CDR2 YFSETQ. V lost 3 bases and J lost 5; bases outside the gene matches: 2. Here the CDR3 reads CASSSDRGTEAFF. The CDR3 DNA follows: TGCGCCAGCAGCTCGGACAGGGGAACTGAAGCTTTCTTT.

In this sample, this clonotype turned up many times. This sequence joins TRBV11-2 and TRBJ1-4; 7 nucleotides match TRBD1. The CDR3 is 16 amino acids. The ends lost 1 base at V and 4 bases at J; junction bases unmatched: 6. Germline V gene data show CDR1 as SGHAT and CDR2 as FQNNGV. CDR3 region: CASSLGPGQFNEKLFF. CDR3 DNA: TGTGCCAGCAGCTTAGGCCCGGGACAGTTTAATGAAAAACTGTTTTTT. The whole variable domain, filled in from reference TRBV11-2 and TRBJ1-4, reads EAGVAQSPRYKIIEKRQSVAFWCNPISGHATLYWYQQILGQGPKLLIQFQNNGVVDDSQLPKDRFSAERLKGVDSTLKIQPAKLEDSAVYLCASSLGPGQFNEKLFFGSGTQLSVL.

In this sample, this clonotype turned up many times. This chain uses TRBV6-1 with TRBJ2-2, with 8 bases aligning to TRBD2. J gave up 0 bases and V 6 bases, and 9 bases lay outside the gene matches. Germline CDR1 reads MNHNS; CDR2 reads SASEGT. This CDR3 has 17 amino acids. CDR3 loop: CASSAGVLAANTGELFF. The CDR3 bases are TGTGCCAGCAGCGCCGGTGTACTAGCGGCGAACACCGGGGAGCTGTTTTTT.

The rearrangement links TRBV7-8 to TRBJ1-5; D might be TRBD1 (5 bases). CDR3 size: 12 residues. Per germline, CDR1 SGHVS and CDR2 FQNEAQ. V dropped 7 bases and J dropped 6 bases, with 10 bases sitting between them. The CDR3 reads CASTSGGQPQHF. The CDR3 DNA reads TGTGCCAGCACCTCCGGGGGTCAGCCCCAGCATTTT.

V is TRBV7-2 and J is TRBJ2-1, with TRBD2 identical over 9 bases. The germline V gene has CDR1 SGHTA and CDR2 FQGNSA. Losses at the gene ends were 1 base for V and 2 bases for J; bases not matched to a gene: 3. There are 16 residues in the CDR3. CDR3 amino acids: CASSLGLAATYNEQFF. CDR3 DNA: TGTGCCAGCAGCTTAGGACTAGCGGCAACCTACAATGAGCAGTTCTTC. The whole variable domain, filled in from reference TRBV7-2 and TRBJ2-1, reads GAGVSQSPSNKVTEKGKDVELRCDPISGHTALYWYRQSLGQGLEFLIYFQGNSAPDKSGLPSDRFSAERTGGSVSTLTIQRTQQEDSAVYLCASSLGLAATYNEQFFGPGTRLTVL.

In its sample, this clonotype was seen many times. J is TRBJ2-2 and V is TRBV3-1, with D unresolved. CDR1 LGHDT and CDR2 YNNKEL come from the germline V gene (reference sequence). The germline V and J ends were trimmed by 0 bases and 4 bases, with 12 bases remaining between them. This CDR3 contains 16 residues. The CDR3 loop reads CASSQESRTFTGELFF. CDR3 coding DNA: TGTGCCAGCAGCCAAGAATCTAGAACTTTCACCGGGGAGCTGTTTTTT.

This clonotype was counted ten times or more. The rearrangement links TRBV27 to TRBJ1-2; 7 bases align to TRBD1. The germline V gene encodes CDR1 MNHEY and CDR2 SMNVEV (reference sequence). J gave up 0 bases and V 7 bases, and 14 bases lay outside the gene matches. The CDR3 length is 17 residues. The CDR3 sequence is CASTLKRGTEANYGYTF. The CDR3, as DNA: TGTGCCAGCACCCTCAAACGGGGGACAGAAGCTAACTATGGCTACACCTTC.

The V gene is TRBV2, the J gene TRBJ1-2, with 9 bases fitting TRBD1. In germline, CDR1 is SNHLY, CDR2 FYNNEI. Germline trimming cut 7 bases from V and 4 bases from J; bases unmatched to any gene: 4. The CDR3 has 13 residues. CDR3 residues: CASIQGATYGYTF. The CDR3 region has the DNA TGTGCCAGCATACAGGGGGCGACCTATGGCTACACCTTC.

This clonotype was counted many times. The V and J genes are TRBV30 and TRBJ1-2, with 7 bases identical to TRBD1. The CDR3 is made up of 12 amino acids. In germline, CDR1 is GTSNPN, CDR2 SVGIG (reference sequence). Trimming cost V 5 bases and J 6 bases; bases outside gene matches: 6. This CDR3 reads CAWDRVLHGYTF. CDR3 nucleotide sequence: TGTGCCTGGGACAGGGTTCTCCATGGCTACACCTTC.

This clonotype was counted only a few times. The rearrangement links TRBV29-1 to TRBJ2-5; TRBD2 is a possible D gene (6 bases). Germline loops: CDR1 SQVTM, CDR2 ANQGSEA. V was clipped by 1 base and J by 4 bases, with 13 bases between them. This CDR3 spans 14 amino acids. The CDR3 DNA reads as TGCAGCGTTGAAGGCGGGGTGGGGACAGAGACCCAGTACTTC. Translating it yields CSVEGGVGTETQYF. Variable domain in full (rest from reference TRBV29-1 and TRBJ2-5): SAVISQKPSRDICQRGTSLTIQCQVDSQVTMMFWYRQQPGQSLTLIATANQGSEATYESGFVIDKFPISRPNLTFSTLTVSNMSPEDSSIYLCSVEGGVGTETQYFGPGTRLLVL.

This clonotype came up many times. This rearrangement joins TRBV6-6 to TRBJ2-7, with no clear D. Trimming took 0 bases from V and 3 from J, leaving 12 bases between them. This CDR3 contains 15 residues. From germline, CDR1 is MNHNY and CDR2 SVGAGI (reference sequence). CDR3: CASSYSFVTHYEQYF. Here the CDR3 DNA reads TGTGCCAGCAGTTACTCGTTTGTAACACACTACGAGCAGTACTTC.

This clonotype showed up many times. V is TRBV20-1 and J is TRBJ2-1; possible D gene TRBD2, 5 bases. Germline CDR1 reads DFQATT; CDR2 reads SNEGSKA (reference sequence). V lost 3 bases and J 0 bases, leaving 9 bases between the germline ends. The CDR3 is made up of 14 amino acids. The CDR3 DNA is TGCAGTGCTAGGGCGGGTTCCTCCTACAATGAGCAGTTCTTC. Amino acid sequence: CSARAGSSYNEQFF.

This clonotype was observed many times. V usage is TRBV20-1 and J usage is TRBJ1-2, with D perhaps TRBD1 (6 bases). Trimming took 0 bases from V and 0 from J, leaving 11 bases between them. CDR1 is DFQATT, CDR2 SNEGSKA, per germline (reference sequence). The CDR3 has 15 amino acids. The CDR3 sequence: CSARDDRTSNYGYTF. The CDR3 nucleotides read TGCAGTGCTAGAGATGACAGGACCTCTAACTATGGCTACACCTTC.

This clonotype was seen ten or more times. The chain joins TRBV6-1 to TRBJ1-6, with a possible D match to TRBD1 (6 bases). The CDR3 spans 13 residues. Germline V gene data show CDR1 as MNHNS and CDR2 as SASEGT. V was pared by 4 bases and J by 13 bases, with 14 bases between. The CDR3 reads CASSGGRGRPLHF. The CDR3 region has the DNA TGTGCCAGCAGTGGGGGGCGAGGGCGGCCCCTCCACTTT.

The CDR3 nucleotides read TGTGCCACTGCATCTCCGAGCTACGAGCAGTACTTC. This gives the protein CATASPSYEQYF. The chain employs TRBV10-3 and TRBJ2-7; D not certain. This CDR3 contains 12 residues. Germline assignment: CDR1 ENHRY and CDR2 SYGVKD. V lost 10 bases and J 3 bases, leaving 13 bases between the germline ends.

Of note for this clonotype: Just one base apart from a much larger clone, this may be a read error. The V gene is TRBV19, the J gene TRBJ1-1; D is uncertain. This CDR3 has 15 amino acids. Germline CDR1 reads LNHDA; CDR2 reads SQIVND (reference sequence). This CDR3 is CASSIPLGPNTESFF. DNA of the CDR3: TGTGCCAGTAGTATCCCCCTCGGACCCAACACTGAATCTTTCTTT.